Sequencing of this TCR beta chain was carried out in a study of spatial heterogeneity in lung cancer. About the study: Donation came from 70 or so patients with untreated early-stage non-small cell lung cancer. Follow-up PBMC specimens underwent sequencing when available; their median timing was approximately 22 months after resection. Detection of beta-chain sequences consistently exceeded that of alpha-chain sequences.

Time point of the sample: blood at routine non-recurrence follow-up after resection. The authors sequenced whole RNA from tumor, nontumor lung or frozen PBMC without sorting. There are many counts of this clonotype. CDR1 SGHRS and CDR2 YFSETQ come from the germline V gene. The CDR3 is 17 amino acids. Between the trimmed V and J ends, which lost 0 bases and 0 bases, there was a span of 12 bases. MiXCR was run by TCRdb on the 5' RACE reads, yielding one entry per CDR3 protein. The sample yields 51,000 or so distinct CDR3 sequences, roughly 7.4% seen once. Sequences were derived from PBMCs, sampled at follow-up. The receptor was isolated from a female donor with early-stage non-small cell lung cancer. The chain has TRBV5-1 and TRBJ2-2; maybe TRBD2 (5 bases). The CDR3 protein is CASSLGGRRSNTGELFF. In nucleotides, the CDR3 is TGCGCCAGCAGCTTGGGCGGGCGACGTTCGAACACCGGGGAGCTGTTTTTT. Full variable domain (rest looked up from reference TRBV5-1 and TRBJ2-2): KAGVTQTPRYLIKTRGQQVTLSCSPISGHRSVSWYQQTPGQGLQFLFEYFSETQRNKGNFPGRFSGRQFSNSRSEMNVSTLELGDSALYLCASSLGGRRSNTGELFFGEGSRLTVL.